Presented here are 13 T cell receptor beta chains from one specimen sequenced in a study of a mutant IDH1 vaccine in newly diagnosed glioma. Time point indicated: week 11, during vaccination. Alongside topical imiquimod, each dose of vaccine comprised 300 ug of mutant IDH1 20-mer peptide. These receptors are not linked to any known antigen. Method: immunoSEQ multiplex PCR; TCRdb's copy keeps in-frame clones and lacks some. The profile shows approximately 36,000 clones, 80% of them singletons. The input for sequencing was peripheral blood mononuclear cells (PBMCs), taken from a glioma patient whose treatment included an IDH1 peptide vaccine. The receptors stem from a woman aged 25 to 45 with glioma. Some clones in this sample may be carry-over from other donors' samples.

There are a few counts of this clone. The V gene is TRBV7-6, the J gene TRBJ2-2; no clear D. Looked up from germline, CDR1 is SGHVS and CDR2 is FNYEAQ. Trimming stripped 4 bases from V and 2 bases from J, with 11 bases between. This CDR3 spans 15 amino acids. The CDR3 sequence is CASSSPRHNTGELFF. The CDR3 DNA sequence: TGTGCCAGCAGCTCCCCCCGACACAACACCGGGGAGCTGTTTTTT.

This clone was recorded a few times. The rearrangement links TRBV11-2 to TRBJ1-1, with 7 bases that match TRBD1. CDR1 and CDR2 (germline): SGHAT, FQNNGV. J was trimmed by 6 bases and V by 6 bases; bases with no gene match: 13. The CDR3 loop spans 15 amino acids. The CDR3 here is CASSSHQGVFAEAFF. The CDR3 nucleotides read TGTGCCAGCAGTAGCCACCAGGGGGTTTTTGCTGAAGCTTTCTTT. Full variable domain (remainder filled in from reference TRBV11-2 and TRBJ1-1): EAGVAQSPRYKIIEKRQSVAFWCNPISGHATLYWYQQILGQGPKLLIQFQNNGVVDDSQLPKDRFSAERLKGVDSTLKIQPAKLEDSAVYLCASSSHQGVFAEAFFGQGTRLTVV.

The chain has TRBV6-5 and TRBJ2-7, with D maybe TRBD1 (6 bases). Per the germline V gene, CDR1 is MNHEY and CDR2 is SVGAGI. Trimming cost V 0 bases and J 6 bases, with 12 bases left between them. This CDR3 region has 14 residues. CDR3 sequence reads: CASSYSRTVGEQYF. As DNA, the CDR3 is TGTGCCAGCAGTTACTCGAGGACAGTCGGCGAGCAGTACTTC.

The chain links TRBV11-2 to TRBJ1-3, with D unresolved. CDR3 length: 12 residues. The germline V and J ends were trimmed by 4 bases and 2 bases, with 3 bases remaining between them. The germline V gene has CDR1 SGHAT and CDR2 FQNNGV. CDR3 protein: CASSSAGNTIYF. The CDR3 coding sequence is TGTGCCAGCAGCTCGGCTGGAAACACCATATATTTT.

The chain links TRBV19 to TRBJ1-5; D perhaps matches TRBD1 (6 bases). This CDR3 has 15 amino acids. Germline CDR1 is LNHDA and CDR2 is SQIVND (reference sequence). Trimming stripped 9 bases from V and 3 bases from J, with 18 bases between. CDR3 loop: CARLARGGVNQPQHF. In DNA form, the CDR3 reads TGTGCCAGGCTCGCCAGGGGTGGGGTCAATCAGCCCCAGCATTTT.

This chain links TRBV29-1 with TRBJ2-5, with 9 bases lining up with TRBD1. Germline CDR1 is SQVTM and CDR2 is ANQGSEA. V shed 1 base, J shed 4 bases, and the junction held 7 bases outside the gene matches. The CDR3 loop spans 15 amino acids. The CDR3 DNA follows: TGCAGCGTTGAAGTGGGACAGGGACTGTCAGAGACCCAGTACTTC. It encodes CSVEVGQGLSETQYF.

This clone was seen just once. The chain combines TRBV6-1 with TRBJ1-3, with unresolved D. The CDR3 consists of 16 residues. V was shortened by 3 bases and J by 0 bases, with 12 bases between the two germline ends. Germline values: CDR1 MNHNS, CDR2 SASEGT. As DNA, the CDR3 is TGTGCCAGCAGTGACATTCCAGCTTACTCTGGAAACACCATATATTTT. This gives the protein CASSDIPAYSGNTIYF.

This chain joins TRBV11-3 and TRBJ2-7; D remains unclear. Looked up from germline, CDR1 is SGHNT and CDR2 is YENEEA. Trimming cost V 5 bases and J 6 bases, with 11 bases left between them. The CDR3 loop spans 12 amino acids. DNA of the CDR3: TGTGCCAGCAGCCATCTCAGAGGCGAGCAGTACTTC. Translating it yields CASSHLRGEQYF.

CDR3 loop: CASSLAQTVGFYEQYF. In nucleotides, the CDR3 is TGTGCCAGCAGCTTGGCCCAGACAGTGGGGTTCTACGAGCAGTACTTC. The chain links TRBV5-4 to TRBJ2-7; a possible D gene is TRBD1 (5 bases). In germline, CDR1 is SGHNT, CDR2 YYREEE (reference sequence). The CDR3 is made up of 16 amino acids. The germline V and J ends were trimmed by 0 bases and 3 bases, with 16 bases remaining between them.

V gene TRBV6-6 combines with J gene TRBJ1-3; no clear D gene. The germline V gene has CDR1 MNHNY and CDR2 SVGAGI (reference sequence). The CDR3 is 15 amino acids. Trimming removed 6 bases from V and 0 bases from J, with 12 bases in between. The CDR3 loop reads CASRASVDSGNTIYF. The CDR3 DNA is TGTGCCAGCAGAGCTTCTGTCGACTCTGGAAACACCATATATTTT.

J is TRBJ1-2 and V is TRBV27; 8 nucleotides line up with TRBD1. CDR3 length equals 15 residues. J lost 5 bases, V lost 3 bases, and 8 bases had no gene match. Germline CDR1 MNHEY, CDR2 SMNVEV (reference sequence). CDR3 sequence reads: CASSFGVQGVYGYTF. The CDR3 DNA reads TGTGCCAGCAGTTTTGGGGTACAGGGGGTTTATGGCTACACCTTC.

The chain joins TRBV29-1 to TRBJ2-2; D might be TRBD2 (7 bases). Trimming took off 4 bases at V and 1 base at J, with 13 bases between the two ends. The germline V gene encodes CDR1 SQVTM and CDR2 ANQGSEA. The CDR3 covers 15 residues. The CDR3 spells CSVGFRGGNTGELFF. CDR3 nucleotides: TGCAGCGTTGGTTTTAGGGGGGGGAACACCGGGGAGCTGTTTTTT.

This clone was detected only once. The chain joins TRBV4-1 to TRBJ2-1; 9 bases line up with TRBD2. Looked up from germline, CDR1 is MGHRA and CDR2 is YSYEKL. The trim removed 1 base at V and 4 bases at J, leaving 14 bases unmatched. The CDR3 extends over 19 amino acids. CDR3 loop: CASSQGKFRGGRGYNEQFF. The CDR3 region has the DNA TGCGCCAGCAGCCAAGGCAAATTCAGGGGCGGGAGGGGATACAATGAGCAGTTCTTC.